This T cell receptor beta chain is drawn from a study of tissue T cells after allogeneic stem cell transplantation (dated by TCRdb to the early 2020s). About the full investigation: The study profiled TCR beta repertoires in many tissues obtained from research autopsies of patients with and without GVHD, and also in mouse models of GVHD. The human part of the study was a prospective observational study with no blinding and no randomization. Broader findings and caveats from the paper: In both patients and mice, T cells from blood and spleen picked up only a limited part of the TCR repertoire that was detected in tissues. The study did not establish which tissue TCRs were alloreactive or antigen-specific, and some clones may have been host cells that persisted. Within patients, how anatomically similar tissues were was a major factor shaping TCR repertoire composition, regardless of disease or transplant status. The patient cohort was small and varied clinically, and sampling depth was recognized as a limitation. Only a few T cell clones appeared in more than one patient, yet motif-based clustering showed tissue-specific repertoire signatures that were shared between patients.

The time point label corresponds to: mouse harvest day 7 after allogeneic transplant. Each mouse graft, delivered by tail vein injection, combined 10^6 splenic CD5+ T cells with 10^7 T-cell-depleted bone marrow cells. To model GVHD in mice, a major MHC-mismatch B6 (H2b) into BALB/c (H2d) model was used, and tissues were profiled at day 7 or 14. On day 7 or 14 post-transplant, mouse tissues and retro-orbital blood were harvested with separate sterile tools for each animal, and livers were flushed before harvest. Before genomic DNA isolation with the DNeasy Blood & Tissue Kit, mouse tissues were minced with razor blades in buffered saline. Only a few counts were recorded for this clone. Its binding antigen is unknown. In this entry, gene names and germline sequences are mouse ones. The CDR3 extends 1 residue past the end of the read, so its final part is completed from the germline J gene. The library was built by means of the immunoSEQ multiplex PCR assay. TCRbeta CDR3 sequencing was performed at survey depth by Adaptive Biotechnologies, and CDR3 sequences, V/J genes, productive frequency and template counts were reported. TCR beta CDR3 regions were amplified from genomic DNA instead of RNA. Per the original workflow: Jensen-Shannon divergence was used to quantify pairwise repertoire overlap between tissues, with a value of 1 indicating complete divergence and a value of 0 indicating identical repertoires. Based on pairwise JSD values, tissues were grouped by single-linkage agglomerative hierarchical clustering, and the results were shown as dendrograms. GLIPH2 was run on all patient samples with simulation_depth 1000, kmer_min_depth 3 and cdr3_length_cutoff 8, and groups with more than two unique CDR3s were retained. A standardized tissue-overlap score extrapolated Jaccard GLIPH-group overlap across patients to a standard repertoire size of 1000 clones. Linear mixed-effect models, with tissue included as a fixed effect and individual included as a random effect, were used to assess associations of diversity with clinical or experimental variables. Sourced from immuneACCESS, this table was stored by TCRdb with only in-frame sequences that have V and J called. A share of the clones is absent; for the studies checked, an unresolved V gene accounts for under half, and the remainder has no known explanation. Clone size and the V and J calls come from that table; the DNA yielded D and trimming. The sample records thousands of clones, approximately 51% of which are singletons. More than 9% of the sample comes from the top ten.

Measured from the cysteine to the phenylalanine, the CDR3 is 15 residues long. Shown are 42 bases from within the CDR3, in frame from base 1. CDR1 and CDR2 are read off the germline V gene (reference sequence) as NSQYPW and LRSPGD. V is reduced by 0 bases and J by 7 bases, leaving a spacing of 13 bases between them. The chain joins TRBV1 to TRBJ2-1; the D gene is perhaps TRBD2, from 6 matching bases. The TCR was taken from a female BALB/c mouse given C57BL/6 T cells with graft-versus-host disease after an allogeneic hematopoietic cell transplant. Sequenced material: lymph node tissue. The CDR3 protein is CTCSADNWAWAEQFF. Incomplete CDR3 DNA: TGCACCTGCAGTGCAGATAACTGGGCGTGGGCTGAGCAGTTC.